This note documents a single TCR beta chain sequence. Profiled with immunoSEQ multiplex PCR; TCRdb holds only in-frame clones, not every one. The sample carries some 220,000 clones, about 82% recorded once. This CDR3 comprises 13 residues. V dropped 6 bases and J dropped 2 bases, with 10 bases sitting between them. The germline V gene encodes CDR1 MNHEY and CDR2 SVGEGT. This sample is part of a study of blood T cell repertoires in COVID-19. J is TRBJ1-2 and V is TRBV6-2 or TRBV6-3; D may be TRBD1 (6 bases). This TCR derives from a woman in her 70s with COVID-19, enrolled during active disease. Sequences were obtained from peripheral blood. The CDR3: CASSSDRNYGYTF. CDR3 in DNA: TGTGCCAGCAGCTCCGACAGGAACTATGGCTACACCTTC.